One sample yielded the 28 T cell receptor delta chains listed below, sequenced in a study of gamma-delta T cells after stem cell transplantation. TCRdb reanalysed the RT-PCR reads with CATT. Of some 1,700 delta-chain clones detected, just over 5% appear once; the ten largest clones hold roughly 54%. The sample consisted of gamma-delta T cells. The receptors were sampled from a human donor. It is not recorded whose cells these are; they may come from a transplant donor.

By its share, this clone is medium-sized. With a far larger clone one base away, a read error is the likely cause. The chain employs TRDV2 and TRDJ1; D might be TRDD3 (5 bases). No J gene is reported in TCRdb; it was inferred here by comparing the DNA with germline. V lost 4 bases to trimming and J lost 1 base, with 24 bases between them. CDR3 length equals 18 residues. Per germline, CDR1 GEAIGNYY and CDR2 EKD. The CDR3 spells CACETMTNTGISTDKLIF. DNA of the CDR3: TGTGCCTGTGAGACTATGACCAATACAGGGATCAGCACCGATAAACTCATCTTT.

This CDR3 reads CACDPLGECKLIF. CDR3 coding DNA: TGTGCCTGTGACCCACTGGGGGAGTGTAAACTCATCTTT. The chain combines TRDV2 with TRDJ1; 9 bases fit TRDD3. TCRdb carries no J gene annotation; the J gene was assigned here by matching the DNA with germline. Germline V lookup: CDR1 GEAIGNYY, CDR2 EKD. Germline trimming cut 3 bases from V and 7 bases from J; bases unmatched to any gene: 5. The CDR3 has 13 amino acids.

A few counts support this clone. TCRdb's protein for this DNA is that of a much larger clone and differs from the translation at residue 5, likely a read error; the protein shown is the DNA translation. The CDR3 spells CACDIRQTGGYATDKLIF. The CDR3 DNA reads TGTGCCTGTGATATCCGTCAAACTGGGGGATACGCTACCGATAAACTCATCTTT. The genes are TRDV2 and TRDJ1; 13 positions match TRDD3. In the absence of a J gene in TCRdb, the DNA was matched to germline to assign it here. The germline V gene encodes CDR1 GEAIGNYY and CDR2 EKD. The CDR3 sequence is 18 residues long. V shed 4 bases, J shed 2 bases, and the junction held 12 bases outside the gene matches.

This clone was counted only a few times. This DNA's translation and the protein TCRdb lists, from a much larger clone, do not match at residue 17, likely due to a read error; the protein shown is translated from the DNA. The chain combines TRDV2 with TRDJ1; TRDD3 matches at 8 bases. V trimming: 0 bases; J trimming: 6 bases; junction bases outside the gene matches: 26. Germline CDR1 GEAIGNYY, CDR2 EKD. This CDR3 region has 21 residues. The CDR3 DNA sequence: TGTGCCTGTGACACCGTGCCTGGGGGAACTTCCCTCTACCCGGGAGTCAATAAACTCATCTTT. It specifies CACDTVPGGTSLYPGVNKLIF.

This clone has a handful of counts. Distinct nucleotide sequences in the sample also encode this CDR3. DNA for the CDR3: TGTGCCTGTGACACCCTCCTGGGGGATACGCCCATCGACACCGATAACCTCATCTTT. Translation gives CACDTLLGDTPIDTDNLIF. Although no V gene was called, TRDJ1 is the J gene; the tabulated D call, TRDD3, remains unverified against the DNA. This CDR3 is 19 amino acids long.

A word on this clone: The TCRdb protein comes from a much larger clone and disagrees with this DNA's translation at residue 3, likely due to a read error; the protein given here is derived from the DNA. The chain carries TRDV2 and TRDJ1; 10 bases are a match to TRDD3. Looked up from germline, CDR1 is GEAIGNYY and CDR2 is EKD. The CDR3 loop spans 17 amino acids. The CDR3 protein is CAFDTVGGYADTDKLIF. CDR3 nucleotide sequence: TGTGCCTTTGACACTGTCGGGGGATACGCGGACACCGATAAACTCATCTTT.

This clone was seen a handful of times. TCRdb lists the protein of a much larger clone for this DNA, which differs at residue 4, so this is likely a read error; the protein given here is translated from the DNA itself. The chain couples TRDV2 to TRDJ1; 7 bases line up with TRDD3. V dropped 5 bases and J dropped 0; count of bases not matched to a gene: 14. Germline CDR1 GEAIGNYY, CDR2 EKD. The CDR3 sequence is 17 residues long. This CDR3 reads CACGILSTLGDTDKLIF. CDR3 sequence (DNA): TGTGCCTGTGGCATCCTATCTACGCTGGGGGACACCGATAAACTCATCTTT.

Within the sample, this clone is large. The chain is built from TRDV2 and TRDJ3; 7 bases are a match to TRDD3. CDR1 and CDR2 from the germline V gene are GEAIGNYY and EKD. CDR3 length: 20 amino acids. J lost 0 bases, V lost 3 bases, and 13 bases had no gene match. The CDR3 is CACDPATGDVRSWDTRQMFF. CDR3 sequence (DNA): TGTGCCTGTGACCCCGCCACTGGGGACGTCCGCTCCTGGGACACCCGACAGATGTTTTTC.

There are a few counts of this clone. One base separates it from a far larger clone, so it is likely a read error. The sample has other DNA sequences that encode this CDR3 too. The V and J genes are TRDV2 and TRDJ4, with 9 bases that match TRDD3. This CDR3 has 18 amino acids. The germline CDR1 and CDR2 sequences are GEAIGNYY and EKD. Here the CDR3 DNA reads TGTGCCTGTGACACTGTACGAACTGGGGGAGAGGTGGCCAGGCCCCTGATCTTT. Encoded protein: CACDTVRTGGEVARPLIF.

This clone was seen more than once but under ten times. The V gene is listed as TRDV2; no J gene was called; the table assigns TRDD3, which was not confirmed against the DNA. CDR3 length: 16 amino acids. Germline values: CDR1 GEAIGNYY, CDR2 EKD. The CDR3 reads CACDTGGGDTRGKLIF. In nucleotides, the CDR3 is TGTGCCTGTGACACAGGTGGGGGGGATACGAGGGGAAAGCTCATCTTT.

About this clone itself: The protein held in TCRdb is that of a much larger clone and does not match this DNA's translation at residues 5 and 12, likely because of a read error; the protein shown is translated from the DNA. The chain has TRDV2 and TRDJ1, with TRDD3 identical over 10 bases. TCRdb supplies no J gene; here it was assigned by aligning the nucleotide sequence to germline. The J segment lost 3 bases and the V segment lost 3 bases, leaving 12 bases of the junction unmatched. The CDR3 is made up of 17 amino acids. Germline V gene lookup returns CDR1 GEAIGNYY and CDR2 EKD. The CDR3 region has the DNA TGTGCCTGTGACCCTGTCGGGGGATACGCGGACCCCGATAAACTCATCTTT. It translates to CACDPVGGYADPDKLIF.

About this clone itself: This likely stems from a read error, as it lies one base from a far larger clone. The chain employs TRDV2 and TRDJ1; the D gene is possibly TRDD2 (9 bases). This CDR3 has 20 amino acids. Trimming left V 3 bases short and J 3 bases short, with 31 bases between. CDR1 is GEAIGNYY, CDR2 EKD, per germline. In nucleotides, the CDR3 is TGTGCCTGTGACCGCCTTCCTACGTCAATGGGGGATGCAGGGTCCGATAAACTCATCTTT. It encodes CACDRLPTSMGDAGSDKLIF.

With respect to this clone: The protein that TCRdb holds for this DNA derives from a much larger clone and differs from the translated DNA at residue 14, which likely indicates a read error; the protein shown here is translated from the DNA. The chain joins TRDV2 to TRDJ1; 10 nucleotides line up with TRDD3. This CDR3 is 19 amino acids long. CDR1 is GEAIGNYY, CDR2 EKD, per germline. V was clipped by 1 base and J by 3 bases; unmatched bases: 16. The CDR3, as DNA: TGTGCCTGTGACACGGTTACTGGGGGATCCCCCCTGTACGCCGATAAACTCATCTTT. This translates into CACDTVTGGSPLYADKLIF.

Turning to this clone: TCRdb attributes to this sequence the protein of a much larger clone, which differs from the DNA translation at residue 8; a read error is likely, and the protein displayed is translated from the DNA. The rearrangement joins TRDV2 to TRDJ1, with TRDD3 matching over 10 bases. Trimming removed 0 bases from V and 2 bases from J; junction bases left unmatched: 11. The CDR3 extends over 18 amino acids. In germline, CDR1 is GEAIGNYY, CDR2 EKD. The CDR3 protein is CACDTVAMLGDTTDKLIF. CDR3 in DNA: TGTGCCTGTGACACCGTCGCTATGTTGGGGGATACAACCGATAAACTCATCTTT.

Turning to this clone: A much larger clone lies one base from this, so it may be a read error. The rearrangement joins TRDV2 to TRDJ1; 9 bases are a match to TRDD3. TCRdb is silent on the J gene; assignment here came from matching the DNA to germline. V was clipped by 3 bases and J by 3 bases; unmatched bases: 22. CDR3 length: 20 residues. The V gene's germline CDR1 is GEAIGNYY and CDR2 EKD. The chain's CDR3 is CACDLISTPIRGDTADKLIF. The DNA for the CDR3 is TGTGCCTGTGACCTCATCTCCACTCCCATACGGGGGGATACAGCCGATAAACTCATCTTT.

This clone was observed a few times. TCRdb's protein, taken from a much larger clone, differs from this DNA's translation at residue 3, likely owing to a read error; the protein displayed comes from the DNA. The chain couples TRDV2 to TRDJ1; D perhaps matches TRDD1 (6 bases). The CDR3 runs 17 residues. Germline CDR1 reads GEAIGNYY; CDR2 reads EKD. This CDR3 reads CARDTAGLNRYTDKLIF. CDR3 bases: TGTGCCCGTGACACGGCAGGACTAAATAGGTACACCGATAAACTCATCTTT.

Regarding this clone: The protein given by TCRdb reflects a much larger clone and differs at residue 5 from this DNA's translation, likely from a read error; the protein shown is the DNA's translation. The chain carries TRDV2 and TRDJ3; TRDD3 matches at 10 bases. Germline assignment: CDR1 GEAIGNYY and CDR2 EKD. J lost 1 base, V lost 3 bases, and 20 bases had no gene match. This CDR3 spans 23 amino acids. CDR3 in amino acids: CACDGPSPPVGDTPSWDTRQMFF. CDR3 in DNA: TGTGCCTGTGACGGGCCTTCCCCCCCTGTGGGGGATACCCCTTCCTGGGACACCCGACAGATGTTTTTC.

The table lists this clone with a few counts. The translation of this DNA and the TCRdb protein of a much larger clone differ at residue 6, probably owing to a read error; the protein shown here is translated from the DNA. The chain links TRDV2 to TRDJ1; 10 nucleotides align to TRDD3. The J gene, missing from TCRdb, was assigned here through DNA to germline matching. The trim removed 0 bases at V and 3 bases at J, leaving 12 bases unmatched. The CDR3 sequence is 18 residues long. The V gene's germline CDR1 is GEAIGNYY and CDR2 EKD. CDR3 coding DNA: TGTGCCTGTGACACCGGAGGGACTGGGGGATTAGCGGCCGATAAACTCATCTTT. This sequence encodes CACDTGGTGGLAADKLIF.

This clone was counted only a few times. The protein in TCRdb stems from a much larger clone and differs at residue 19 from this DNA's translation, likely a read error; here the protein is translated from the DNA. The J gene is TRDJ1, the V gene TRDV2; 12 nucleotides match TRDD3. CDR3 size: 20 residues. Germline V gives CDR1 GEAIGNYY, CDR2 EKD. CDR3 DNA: TGTGCCTGTGACACCCTTACTGGGGGATACCTCCAGGAGGGCACCGATAAACTCACCTTT. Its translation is CACDTLTGGYLQEGTDKLTF.

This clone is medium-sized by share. This chain's CDR3 is CACDTLQRSGDTKLIF. In DNA form, the CDR3 reads TGTGCCTGTGACACCCTTCAACGCTCGGGGGATACTAAACTCATCTTT. The chain couples TRDV2 to TRDJ1; 9 bases align to TRDD3. Losses at the gene ends were 0 bases for V and 7 bases for J; bases not matched to a gene: 11. The CDR3 totals 16 residues. Per the germline V gene, CDR1 is GEAIGNYY and CDR2 is EKD.

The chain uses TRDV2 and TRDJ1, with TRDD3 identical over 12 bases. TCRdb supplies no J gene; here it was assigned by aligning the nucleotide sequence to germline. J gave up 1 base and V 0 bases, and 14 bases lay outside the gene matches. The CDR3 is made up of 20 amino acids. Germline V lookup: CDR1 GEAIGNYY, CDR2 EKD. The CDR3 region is CACDTSTGGYSQEGTDKLIF. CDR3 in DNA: TGTGCCTGTGACACCAGTACTGGGGGATACAGCCAGGAGGGCACCGATAAACTCATCTTT.

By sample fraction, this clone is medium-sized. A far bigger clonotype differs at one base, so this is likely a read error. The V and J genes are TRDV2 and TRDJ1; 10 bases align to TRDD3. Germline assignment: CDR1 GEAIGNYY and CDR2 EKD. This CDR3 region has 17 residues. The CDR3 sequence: CACDTVGGYADTDKPIF. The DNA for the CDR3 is TGTGCCTGTGACACTGTCGGGGGATACGCGGACACCGATAAACCCATCTTT.

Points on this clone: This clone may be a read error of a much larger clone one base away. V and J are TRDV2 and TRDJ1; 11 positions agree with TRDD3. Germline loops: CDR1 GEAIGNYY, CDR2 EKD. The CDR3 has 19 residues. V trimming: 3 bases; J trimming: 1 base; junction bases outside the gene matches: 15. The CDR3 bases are TGTGCCTGTGACCTCCTCGCTCTGGGGGATACCCGAGTCACCGATAAACTCATCTTT. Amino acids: CACDLLALGDTRVTDKLIF.

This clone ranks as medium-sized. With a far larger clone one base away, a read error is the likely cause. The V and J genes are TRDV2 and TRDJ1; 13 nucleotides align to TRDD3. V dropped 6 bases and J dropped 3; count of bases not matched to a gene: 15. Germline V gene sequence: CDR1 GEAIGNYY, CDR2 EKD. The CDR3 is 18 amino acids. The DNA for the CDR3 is TGTGCCTGTAATAGCCTTCAAACTGGGGGATACGCTCCCGATAAACTCATCTTT. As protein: CACNSLQTGGYAPDKLIF.

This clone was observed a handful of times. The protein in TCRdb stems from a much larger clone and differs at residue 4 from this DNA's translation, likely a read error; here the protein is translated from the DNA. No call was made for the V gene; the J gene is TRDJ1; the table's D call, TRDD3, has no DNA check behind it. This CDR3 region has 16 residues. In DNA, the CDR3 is TGTGCCTGTGTCACCGTTGGGACCCCGTACACCGATAAACTCATCTTT. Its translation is CACVTVGTPYTDKLIF.

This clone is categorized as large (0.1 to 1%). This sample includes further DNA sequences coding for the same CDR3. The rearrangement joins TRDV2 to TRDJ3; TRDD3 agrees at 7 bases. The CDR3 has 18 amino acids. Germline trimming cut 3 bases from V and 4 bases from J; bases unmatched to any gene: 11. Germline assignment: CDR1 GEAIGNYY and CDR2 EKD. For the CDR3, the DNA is TGTGCCTGTGACCGATGGGGGAATGAAGGATGGGACACCCGACAGATGTTTTTC. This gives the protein CACDRWGNEGWDTRQMFF.

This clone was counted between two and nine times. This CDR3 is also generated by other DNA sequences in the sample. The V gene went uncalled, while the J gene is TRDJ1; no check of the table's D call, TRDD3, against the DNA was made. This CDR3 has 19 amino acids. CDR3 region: CACDTLLGDTPIDTDNLIF. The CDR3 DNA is TGTGCCTGTGACACCCTACTGGGGGATACGCCCATCGACACCGATAACCTCATCTTT.

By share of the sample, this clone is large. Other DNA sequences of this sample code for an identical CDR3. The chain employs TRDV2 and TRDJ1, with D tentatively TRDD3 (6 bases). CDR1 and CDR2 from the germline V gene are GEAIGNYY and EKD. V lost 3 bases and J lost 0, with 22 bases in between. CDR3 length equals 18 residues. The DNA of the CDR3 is TGTGCCTGTGACCTGCTAGGGGGACCCCTCCAGTACACCGATAAACTCATCTTT. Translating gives CACDLLGGPLQYTDKLIF.